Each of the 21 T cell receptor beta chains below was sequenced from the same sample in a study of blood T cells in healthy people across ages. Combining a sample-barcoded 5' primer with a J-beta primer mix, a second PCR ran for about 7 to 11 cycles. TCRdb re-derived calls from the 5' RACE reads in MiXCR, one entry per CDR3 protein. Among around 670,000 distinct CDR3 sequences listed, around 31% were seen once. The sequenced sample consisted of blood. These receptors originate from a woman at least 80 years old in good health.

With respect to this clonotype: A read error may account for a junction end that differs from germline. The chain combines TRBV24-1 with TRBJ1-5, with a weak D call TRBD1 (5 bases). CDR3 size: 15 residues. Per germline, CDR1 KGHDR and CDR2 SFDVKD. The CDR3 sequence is CATNRTLYSNQPRHF. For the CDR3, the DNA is TGTGCCACCAACCGGACACTTTATAGCAATCAGCCCCGGCATTTT.

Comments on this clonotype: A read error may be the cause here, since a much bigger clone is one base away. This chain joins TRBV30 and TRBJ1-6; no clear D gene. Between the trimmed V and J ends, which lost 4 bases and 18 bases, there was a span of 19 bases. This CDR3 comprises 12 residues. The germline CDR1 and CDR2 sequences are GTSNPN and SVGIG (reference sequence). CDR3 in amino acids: CAWKPVKEAPHF. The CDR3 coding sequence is TGTGCCTGGAAACCCGTCAAGGAGGCCCCCCACTTT.

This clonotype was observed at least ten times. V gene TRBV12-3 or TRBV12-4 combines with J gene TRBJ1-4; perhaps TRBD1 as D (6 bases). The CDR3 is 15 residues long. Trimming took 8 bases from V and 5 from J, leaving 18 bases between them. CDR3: CASRRWGLPNEKLFF. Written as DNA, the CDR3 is TGTGCCAGCCGCCGGTGGGGGCTTCCGAATGAAAAACTGTTTTTT.

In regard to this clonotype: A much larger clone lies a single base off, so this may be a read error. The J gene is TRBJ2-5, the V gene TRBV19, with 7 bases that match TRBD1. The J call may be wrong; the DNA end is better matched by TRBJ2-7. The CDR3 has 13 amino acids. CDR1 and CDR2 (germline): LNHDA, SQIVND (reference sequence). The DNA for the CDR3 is TGTGCCAGGAGTATGGGGACAGCGCACGAGCAGTACTTC. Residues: CARSMGTAHEQYF.

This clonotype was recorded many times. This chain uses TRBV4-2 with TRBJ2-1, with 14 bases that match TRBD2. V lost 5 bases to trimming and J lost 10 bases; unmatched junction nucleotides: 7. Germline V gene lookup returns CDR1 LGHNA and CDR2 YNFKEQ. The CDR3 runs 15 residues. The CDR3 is CASSETSGGAGEQFF. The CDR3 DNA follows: TGTGCCAGCAGCGAGACTAGCGGGGGGGCCGGAGAGCAGTTCTTC.

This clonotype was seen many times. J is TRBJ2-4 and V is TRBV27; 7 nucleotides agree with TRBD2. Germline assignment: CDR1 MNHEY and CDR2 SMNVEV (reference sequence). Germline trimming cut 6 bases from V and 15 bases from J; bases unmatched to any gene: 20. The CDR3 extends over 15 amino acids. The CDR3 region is CASRPSGGASETSYF. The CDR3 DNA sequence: TGTGCCAGCAGGCCATCGGGAGGTGCGTCCGAAACTTCGTACTTC.

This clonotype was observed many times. The CDR3 sequence is CASSQGMAGYGGYTF. The CDR3 coding sequence is TGTGCCAGCAGCCAAGGGATGGCAGGGTACGGTGGCTACACCTTC. V and J are TRBV3-1 and TRBJ1-2, with D maybe TRBD1 (5 bases). Trimming took off 1 base at V and 7 bases at J, with 16 bases between the two ends. This CDR3 spans 15 amino acids. The germline V gene encodes CDR1 LGHDT and CDR2 YNNKEL (reference sequence).

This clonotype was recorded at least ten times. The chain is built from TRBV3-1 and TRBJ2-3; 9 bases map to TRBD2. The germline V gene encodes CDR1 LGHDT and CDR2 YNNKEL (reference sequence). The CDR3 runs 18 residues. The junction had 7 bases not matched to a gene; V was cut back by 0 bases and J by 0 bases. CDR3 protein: CASSQDRAGGSSTDTQYF. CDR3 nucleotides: TGTGCCAGCAGCCAAGATCGGGCGGGGGGGTCAAGCACAGATACGCAGTATTTT.

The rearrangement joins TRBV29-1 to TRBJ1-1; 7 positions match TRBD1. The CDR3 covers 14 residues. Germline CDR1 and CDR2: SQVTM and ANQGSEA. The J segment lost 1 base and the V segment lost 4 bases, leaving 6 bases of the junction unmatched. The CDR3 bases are TGCAGCGTTGCAAGGGGGCAAGCGAACACTGAAGCTTTCTTT. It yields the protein CSVARGQANTEAFF.

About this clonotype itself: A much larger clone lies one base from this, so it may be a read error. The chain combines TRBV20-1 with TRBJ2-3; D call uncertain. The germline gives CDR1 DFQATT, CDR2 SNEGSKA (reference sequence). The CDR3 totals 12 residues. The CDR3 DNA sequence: TGCAGGGCTAAGATGACCAGTGATACGCAGTATTTT. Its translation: CRAKMTSDTQYF.

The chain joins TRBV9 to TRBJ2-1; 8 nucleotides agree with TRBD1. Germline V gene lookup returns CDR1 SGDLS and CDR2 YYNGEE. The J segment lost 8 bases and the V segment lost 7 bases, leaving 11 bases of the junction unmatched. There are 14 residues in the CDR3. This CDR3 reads CASGQGQGYDEQFF. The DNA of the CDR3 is TGTGCCAGCGGACAGGGTCAGGGTTACGATGAGCAGTTCTTC.

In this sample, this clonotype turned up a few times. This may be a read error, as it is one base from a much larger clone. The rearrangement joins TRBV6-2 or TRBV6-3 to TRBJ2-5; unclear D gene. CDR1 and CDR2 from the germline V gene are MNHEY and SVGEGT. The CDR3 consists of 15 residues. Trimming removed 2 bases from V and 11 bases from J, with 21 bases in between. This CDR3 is CASSYPPGVHNEQYF. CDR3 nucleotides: TGTGCCAGCAGTTACCCACCCGGAGTCCACAATGAGCAGTACTTC.

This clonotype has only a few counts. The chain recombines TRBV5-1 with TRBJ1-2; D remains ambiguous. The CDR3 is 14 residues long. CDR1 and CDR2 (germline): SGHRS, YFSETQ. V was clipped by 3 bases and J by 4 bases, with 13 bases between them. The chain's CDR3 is CASSWDPGGYGYTF. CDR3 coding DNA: TGCGCCAGCAGCTGGGATCCGGGAGGCTATGGCTACACCTTC.

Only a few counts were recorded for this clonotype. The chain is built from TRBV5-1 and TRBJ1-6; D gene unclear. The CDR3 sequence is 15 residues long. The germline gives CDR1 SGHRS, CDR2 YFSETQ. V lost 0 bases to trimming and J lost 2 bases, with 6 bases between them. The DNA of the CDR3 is TGCGCCAGCAGCTTGGGAACAGCCTATAATTCACCCCTCCACTTT. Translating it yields CASSLGTAYNSPLHF.

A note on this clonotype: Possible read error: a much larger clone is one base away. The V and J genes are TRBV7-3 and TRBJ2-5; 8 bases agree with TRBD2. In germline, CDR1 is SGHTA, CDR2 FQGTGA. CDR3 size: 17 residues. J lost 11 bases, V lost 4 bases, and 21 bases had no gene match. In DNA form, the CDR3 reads TGTGCCAGCAGCTCCCAGGGGCGGGGGGCCTCTTACAATGGGCAGTACTTC. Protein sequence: CASSSQGRGASYNGQYF.

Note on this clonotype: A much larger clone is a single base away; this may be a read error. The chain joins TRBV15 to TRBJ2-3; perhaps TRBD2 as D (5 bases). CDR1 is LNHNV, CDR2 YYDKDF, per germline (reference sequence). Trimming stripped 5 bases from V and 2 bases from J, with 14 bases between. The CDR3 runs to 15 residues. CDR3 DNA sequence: TGTGCCACCAGCTCCTTCGGAGGCAACACAGATACGCAGTATTTT. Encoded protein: CATSSFGGNTDTQYF.

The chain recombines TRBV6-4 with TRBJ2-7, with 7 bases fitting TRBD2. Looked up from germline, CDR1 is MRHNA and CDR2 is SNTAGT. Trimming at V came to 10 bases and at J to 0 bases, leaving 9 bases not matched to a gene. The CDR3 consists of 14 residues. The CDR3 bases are TGTGCCATTTCGGGACTATCTTTCTCCTACGAGCAGTACTTC. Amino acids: CAISGLSFSYEQYF.

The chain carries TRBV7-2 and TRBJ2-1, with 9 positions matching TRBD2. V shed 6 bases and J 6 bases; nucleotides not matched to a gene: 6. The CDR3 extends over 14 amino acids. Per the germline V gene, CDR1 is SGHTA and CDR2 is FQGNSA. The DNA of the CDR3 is TGTGCCAGCAGAGACCGGCGGGGGGGCAATGAGCAGTTCTTC. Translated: CASRDRRGGNEQFF.

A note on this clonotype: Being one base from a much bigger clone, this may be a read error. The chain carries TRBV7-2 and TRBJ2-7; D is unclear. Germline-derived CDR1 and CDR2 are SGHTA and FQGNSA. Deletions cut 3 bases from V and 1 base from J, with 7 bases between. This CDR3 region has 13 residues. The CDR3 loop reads CASSFPQSYEQYF. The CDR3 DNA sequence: TGTGCCAGCAGCTTCCCCCAGTCCTACGAGCAGTACTTC.

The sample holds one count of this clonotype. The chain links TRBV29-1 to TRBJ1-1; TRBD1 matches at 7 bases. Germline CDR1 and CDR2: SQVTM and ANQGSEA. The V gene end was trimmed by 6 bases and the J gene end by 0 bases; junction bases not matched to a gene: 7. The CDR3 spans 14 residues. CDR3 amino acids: CSVDRDSLNTEAFF. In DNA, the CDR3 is TGCAGCGTGGACCGGGACAGCTTGAACACTGAAGCTTTCTTT.

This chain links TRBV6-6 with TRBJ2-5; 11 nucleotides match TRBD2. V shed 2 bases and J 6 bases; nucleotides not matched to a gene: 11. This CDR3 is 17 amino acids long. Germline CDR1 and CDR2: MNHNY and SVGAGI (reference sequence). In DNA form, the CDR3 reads TGTGCCAGCAGTTACGACCTAGTAGCGGGAGGGCCGAAGACCCAGTACTTC. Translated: CASSYDLVAGGPKTQYF.